Given below is one TCR beta chain in context. V trimming: 3 bases; J trimming: 5 bases; junction bases outside the gene matches: 3. The CDR3 covers 16 residues. Per the germline V gene, CDR1 is LGHDT and CDR2 is YNNKEL (reference sequence). The source of the sample is a study of blood T cell repertoires in COVID-19. Method: immunoSEQ multiplex PCR; TCRdb's copy keeps in-frame clones and lacks some. The data hold around 69,000 clones, with 89% observed a single time. The source is a woman aged 50 to 65 with active COVID-19. The V call is TRBV3-1 (or the pseudogene TRBV3-2), the J call TRBJ2-3, with 15 bases that match TRBD2. Sequencing was done on a sample of peripheral blood. The DNA of the CDR3 is TGTGCCAGCAGCCAGGGGACTAGCGGGAGGCTAGATACGCAGTATTTT. This gives the protein CASSQGTSGRLDTQYF.